The 23 T cell receptor beta chains in this list originate from one sample, sequenced in a study of blood T cells in healthy people across ages (dated by TCRdb to the mid-2010s). Library preparation used 5' RACE. TCRdb lists the instrument as Illumina HiSeq 2500. A second PCR of roughly 6 to 11 cycles was run with a J-beta primer mix and a sample-barcoded 5' primer. TCRdb reanalyzed the raw reads on its own, using fastp at Q25 for trimming and MiXCR for clone calling, and kept in-frame beta chains. Each entry is one CDR3 protein sequence, shown with its most common DNA and genes. This sample gives hundreds of thousands of distinct CDR3 sequences in total; 45% to 60% of them show up just once. The top ten constitute roughly 13% of the sample. The sequenced sample was blood. The origin of the receptors is an elderly woman in good health.

With regard to this clonotype: It may be a read error: a sequence one base away is much more abundant. The V gene is TRBV4-2, the J gene TRBJ2-1; D is perhaps TRBD2 (5 bases). Looked up from germline, CDR1 is LGHNA and CDR2 is YNFKEQ. The CDR3 consists of 16 residues. V dropped 0 bases and J dropped 5 bases, with 14 bases sitting between them. DNA for the CDR3: TGTGCCAGCAGCCAAGACGCGACGGGGAAACACAATGAGCAGTTCTTC. It yields the protein CASSQDATGKHNEQFF.

This clonotype was observed many times. The chain couples TRBV4-1 to TRBJ2-6; D gene unclear. Trimming took 0 bases from V and 2 from J, leaving 11 bases between them. The CDR3 has 17 residues. The germline gives CDR1 MGHRA, CDR2 YSYEKL. The chain's CDR3 is CASSQDPFDTGANVLTF. CDR3 nucleotide sequence: TGCGCCAGCAGCCAAGATCCCTTCGACACTGGGGCCAACGTCCTGACTTTC.

Worth noting for this clonotype: A much larger clone differs from this one at a single base, so this may be a read error. In DNA, the CDR3 is TGCAGTGCTAGAGATTCGGGTAGCGGGGGGGCCTTATCCTACAATGAGCAGTACTTC. Encoded protein: CSARDSGSGGALSYNEQYF. V is TRBV20-1 and J is TRBJ2-1; 11 nucleotides align to TRBD2. Gene TRBJ2-7 matches the end of the DNA better, so the J call may be wrong. The CDR3 has 19 amino acids. Germline-derived CDR1 and CDR2 are DFQATT and SNEGSKA (reference sequence).

This clonotype was observed many times. The chain joins TRBV12-3 or TRBV12-4 to TRBJ2-1, with D possibly TRBD2 on 5 matching bases. The CDR3 sequence is 13 residues long. The ends were cut back, 6 bases at V and 2 bases at J, with 8 bases in the middle. CDR3 sequence: CASRAGTYNEQFF. The CDR3 DNA follows: TGTGCCAGCAGGGCGGGTACCTACAATGAGCAGTTCTTC.

The chain carries TRBV7-2 and TRBJ2-1; 7 nucleotides agree with TRBD1. From germline, CDR1 is SGHTA and CDR2 FQGNSA. The trim removed 6 bases at V and 9 bases at J, leaving 14 bases unmatched. CDR3 length: 15 amino acids. The CDR3 nucleotides read TGTGCCAGCAGACGACAGGGCGATTCTTACGGTGAGCAGTTCTTC. This encodes CASRRQGDSYGEQFF.

Notes on this clonotype: At one end, the junction sequence differs from germline, possibly due to a read error. The chain couples TRBV5-1 to TRBJ2-3, with D hard to call. CDR1 is SGHRS, CDR2 YFSETQ, per germline. The CDR3 runs 12 residues. The CDR3 here is CVSSTGTDTQYF. DNA of the CDR3: TGCGTCAGCAGCACAGGCACAGATACGCAGTATTTT. Looking up the rest from reference TRBV5-1 and TRBJ2-3 gives the full variable domain: KAGVTQTPRYLIKTRGQQVTLSCSPISGHRSVSWYQQTPGQGLQFLFEYFSETQRNKGNFPGRFSGRQFSNSRSEMNVSTLELGDSALYLCVSSTGTDTQYFGPGTRLTVL.

V is TRBV29-1 and J is TRBJ2-3, with TRBD2 matching over 10 bases. V was clipped by 5 bases and J by 2 bases; unmatched bases: 10. Germline CDR1 and CDR2: SQVTM and ANQGSEA. CDR3 length equals 16 residues. The CDR3 DNA is TGCAGCGTTCCCAGGGCTAGCGGGGGATCCACAGATACGCAGTATTTT. Amino acids: CSVPRASGGSTDTQYF.

The chain couples TRBV11-1 to TRBJ2-1, with D hard to call. Near its end, the DNA agrees better with TRBJ2-7, so the J call may be wrong. The CDR3 length is 13 residues. The germline V gene encodes CDR1 SGHAT and CDR2 FQDESV (reference sequence). The CDR3 DNA follows: TGTGCCAGCAGCCCCCAATGGGCTTACGAGCAGTACTTC. This sequence encodes CASSPQWAYEQYF.

This clonotype was seen once. The V call is TRBV7-2, the J call TRBJ2-7; 8 nucleotides match TRBD1. Trimming removed 5 bases from V and 6 bases from J; junction bases left unmatched: 9. The CDR3 runs to 14 residues. CDR1 is SGHTA and CDR2 is FQGNSA in the germline V gene. The chain's CDR3 is CASSLWTGMGEQYF. The DNA of the CDR3 is TGTGCCAGCAGCCTTTGGACAGGGATGGGCGAGCAGTACTTC.

The sample holds a few counts of this clonotype. V is TRBV3-1 and J is TRBJ2-2, with D unresolved. The CDR3 loop spans 14 amino acids. V lost 1 base to trimming and J lost 2 bases, with 5 bases between them. Germline CDR1 and CDR2: LGHDT and YNNKEL (reference sequence). The CDR3 protein is CASSQGPNTGELFF. The CDR3 DNA is TGTGCCAGCAGCCAAGGACCTAACACCGGGGAGCTGTTTTTT.

V and J are TRBV12-3 or TRBV12-4 and TRBJ1-2; D is unresolved. This CDR3 is 12 amino acids long. CDR3 sequence (DNA): TGTGCTTCCACCAGCTTAGGCTATGGCTACACCTTC. It encodes CASTSLGYGYTF.

This chain joins TRBV29-1 and TRBJ2-7; tentatively, D is TRBD1 or TRBD2 (5 bases each). CDR3 size: 11 residues. Germline V gives CDR1 SQVTM, CDR2 ANQGSEA. The V and J ends lost 4 bases and 3 bases respectively, with 7 bases between them. This CDR3 is CSVGGDYEQYF. CDR3 DNA: TGCAGCGTTGGAGGGGACTACGAGCAGTACTTC.

V is TRBV7-2 and J is TRBJ2-5, with D possibly TRBD1 on 6 matching bases. The closer fit of TRBJ2-7 to the DNA end suggests the J call may be wrong. Looked up from germline, CDR1 is SGHTA and CDR2 is FQGNSA. The CDR3 has 17 residues. In nucleotides, the CDR3 is TGTGCCAGCTCTCGAGGGGAGAACCGGGACAAGGGTGGCGAGCAGTACTTC. This gives the protein CASSRGENRDKGGEQYF.

Many counts were recorded for this clonotype. The chain combines TRBV7-9 with TRBJ1-4, with 9 bases aligning to TRBD1. Germline CDR1 reads SEHNR; CDR2 reads FQNEAQ (reference sequence). V gave up 2 bases and J gave up 7 bases; unmatched junction bases: 5. This CDR3 has 15 amino acids. CDR3 sequence (DNA): TGTGCCAGCAGCTTATCCCGACAGGGGGGTGAAAAACTGTTTTTT. This sequence encodes CASSLSRQGGEKLFF.

A few counts support this clonotype. DNA for the CDR3: TGTGCCAGCAGCCAAGAAGGGGGGGTCTACGAGCAGTACTTC. This translates into CASSQEGGVYEQYF. The J gene is TRBJ2-7, the V gene TRBV3-1; possibly TRBD2 for D (7 bases). The CDR3 spans 14 residues. V lost 0 bases, J lost 3 bases, and 9 bases lay in between. In germline, CDR1 is LGHDT, CDR2 YNNKEL (reference sequence).

This clonotype was observed at least ten times. This chain links TRBV20-1 with TRBJ1-6; D perhaps matches TRBD1 (5 bases). Germline CDR1 is DFQATT and CDR2 is SNEGSKA (reference sequence). The CDR3 is 15 amino acids. Trimming took 6 bases from V and 5 from J, leaving 17 bases between them. The CDR3 here is CSAPKPGNDNSPLHF. For the CDR3, the DNA is TGCAGTGCCCCCAAACCAGGGAACGATAATTCACCCCTCCACTTT.

This clonotype came up many times. The CDR3: CASRFIPGQGRDEQYF. The CDR3 DNA is TGCGCCAGCAGGTTCATCCCCGGACAGGGTCGCGACGAGCAGTACTTC. This chain connects TRBV5-1 to TRBJ2-7, with 8 positions matching TRBD1. This CDR3 is built from 16 residues. The V and J ends lost 5 bases and 5 bases, in that order; junction bases with no gene match: 15. Germline CDR1 SGHRS, CDR2 YFSETQ.

This clonotype was observed a few times. The J gene is TRBJ2-5, the V gene TRBV7-9; no definite D call. The V and J ends lost 5 bases and 4 bases respectively, with 14 bases between them. The CDR3 runs 14 residues. Germline-derived CDR1 and CDR2 are SEHNR and FQNEAQ (reference sequence). In DNA form, the CDR3 reads TGTGCCAGCAGCCTGACCCTCTCAGGAGAGACCCAGTACTTC. Its translation is CASSLTLSGETQYF. The full variable domain, with the rest looked up from reference TRBV7-9 and TRBJ2-5, is DTGVSQNPRHKITKRGQNVTFRCDPISEHNRLYWYRQTLGQGPEFLTYFQNEAQLEKSRLLSDRFSAERPKGSFSTLEIQRTEQGDSAMYLCASSLTLSGETQYFGPGTRLLVL.

The chain combines TRBV24-1 with TRBJ2-3, with D possibly matching TRBD1 (6 bases). The CDR3 is 13 residues long. V lost 7 bases, J lost 5 bases, and 12 bases lay in between. CDR1 is KGHDR, CDR2 SFDVKD, per germline. CDR3 nucleotides: TGTGCCACCAGCCTAACAGGGTTAGATACGCAGTATTTT. It specifies CATSLTGLDTQYF.

V is TRBV2 and J is TRBJ1-2, with D tentatively TRBD1 (6 bases). V shed 6 bases and J shed 2 bases, with 22 bases lying between them. CDR3 length: 17 amino acids. Germline V gives CDR1 SNHLY, CDR2 FYNNEI. The DNA of the CDR3 is TGTGCCAGCAGCGAGGGGATACAGGGAGGTAGAAACTATGGCTACACCTTC. Translating gives CASSEGIQGGRNYGYTF.

V is TRBV5-1 and J is TRBJ2-5, with TRBD2 identical over 9 bases. Germline V gives CDR1 SGHRS, CDR2 YFSETQ. V trimming: 0 bases; J trimming: 11 bases; junction bases outside the gene matches: 17. The CDR3 runs 17 residues. Here the CDR3 DNA reads TGCGCCAGCAGCTTGGGACTAGCGGCCCCGTCCGCAAATGAGCAGTACTTC. Protein sequence: CASSLGLAAPSANEQYF.

Notes on this clonotype: A much more abundant neighbour one base away suggests this may be a read error. The V call is TRBV2, the J call TRBJ2-1; 9 positions agree with TRBD2. Germline V gene data show CDR1 as SNHLY and CDR2 as FYNNEI. The CDR3 runs 14 residues. J was trimmed by 2 bases and V by 8 bases; bases with no gene match: 4. In nucleotides, the CDR3 is TGTGCCAGCGGTCGGACTAGCGCCTACAATGAGCAGTTCTTC. The encoded protein is CASGRTSAYNEQFF.

The chain links TRBV6-2 or TRBV6-3 to TRBJ2-4, with 11 bases fitting TRBD2. The J call may be wrong; the DNA end is better matched by TRBJ2-7. Germline CDR1 and CDR2: MNHEY and SVGEGT. The CDR3 runs to 12 residues. CDR3 nucleotide sequence: TGTGCCATCTCGACTAGCGGGATCGAGCAGTACTTC. Amino acid sequence: CAISTSGIEQYF.